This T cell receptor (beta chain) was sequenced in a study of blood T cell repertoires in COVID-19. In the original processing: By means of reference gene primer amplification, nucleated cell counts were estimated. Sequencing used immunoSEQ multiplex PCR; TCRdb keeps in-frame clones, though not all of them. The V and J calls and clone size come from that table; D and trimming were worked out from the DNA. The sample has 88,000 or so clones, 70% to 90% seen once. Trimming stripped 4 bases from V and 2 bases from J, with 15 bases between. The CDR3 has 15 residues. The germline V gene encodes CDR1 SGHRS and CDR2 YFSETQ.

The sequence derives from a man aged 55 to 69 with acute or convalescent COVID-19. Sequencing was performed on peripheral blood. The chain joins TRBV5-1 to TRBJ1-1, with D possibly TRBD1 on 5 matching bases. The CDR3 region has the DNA TGCGCCAGCAGCCCCCTAGGTAGGGGAAACACTGAAGCTTTCTTT. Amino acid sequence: CASSPLGRGNTEAFF. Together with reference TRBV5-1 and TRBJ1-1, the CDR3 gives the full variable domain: KAGVTQTPRYLIKTRGQQVTLSCSPISGHRSVSWYQQTPGQGLQFLFEYFSETQRNKGNFPGRFSGRQFSNSRSEMNVSTLELGDSALYLCASSPLGRGNTEAFFGQGTRLTVV.